These 12 T cell receptor beta chains came from one sample sequenced in a study of T cells in women clearing cervical HPV infection. Assay used: immunoSEQ multiplex PCR; TCRdb lists only in-frame clones, some missing. The table lists about 30,000 clones. The sequencing sample was made of blood buffy coat. Source of these receptors: a woman between 18 and 70 years old with a cervical HPV16 infection that either progressed to CIN3+ or cleared (not recorded which).

As for this clone: The read falls 3 residues short of the CDR3 end, and the missing part is taken from the germline J gene. The rearrangement uses TRBV19 and TRBJ2-2; 7 nucleotides match TRBD2. Germline loops: CDR1 LNHDA, CDR2 SQIVND (reference sequence). The CDR3 spans 14 residues. V shed 5 bases and J 6 bases; nucleotides not matched to a gene: 6. CDR3 sequence: CASSSFGGSGELFF. CDR3 DNA, as far as it was read: TGTGCCAGTAGTTCATTCGGGGGGTCCGGGGAG.

Remarks on this clone: Read data end 3 residues before the CDR3 end; the end is taken from the germline J gene. The chain recombines TRBV7-3 with TRBJ2-2; no clear D gene. The germline V and J ends were trimmed by 2 bases and 2 bases, with 9 bases remaining between them. In germline, CDR1 is SGHTA, CDR2 FQGTGA. This CDR3 is built from 15 residues. The CDR3 bases that were read are TGTGCCAGCAGCTTATCTAGTGCAAACACCGGGGAG. Its protein is CASSLSSANTGE. The entire CDR3 protein is CASSLSSANTGELFF.

Note on this clone: Read sequence stops 3 residues before the CDR3 end, and the germline J gene provides the missing end. The rearrangement joins TRBV20-1 to TRBJ2-7; a weak D match, TRBD2 (5 bases). The CDR3 has 14 residues. CDR1 and CDR2 from the germline V gene are DFQATT and SNEGSKA (reference sequence). V lost 4 bases and J 1 base, leaving 14 bases between the germline ends. CDR3 DNA (partial): TGCAGTGCTATCCGGGCGGGCCTTTCCTACGAG. It encodes CSAIRAGLSYE. The entire CDR3 protein reads CSAIRAGLSYEQYF.

As regards this clone: The read stops 3 residues short of the end of the CDR3; the missing end is completed from the germline J gene. The rearrangement joins TRBV5-1 to TRBJ1-4; tentatively, D is TRBD1 (5 bases). Trimming stripped 3 bases from V and 7 bases from J, with 16 bases between. The CDR3 is 15 residues long. CDR1 and CDR2 (germline): SGHRS, YFSETQ. CDR3 in amino acids: CASSSGRGEGEKLFF. CDR3 bases read: TGCGCCAGCAGCTCAGGACGGGGGGAGGGTGAAAAA. The full variable domain, completed using reference TRBV5-1 and TRBJ1-4, is KAGVTQTPRYLIKTRGQQVTLSCSPISGHRSVSWYQQTPGQGLQFLFEYFSETQRNKGNFPGRFSGRQFSNSRSEMNVSTLELGDSALYLCASSSGRGEGEKLFFGSGTQLSVL.

For this clone: Read data end 3 residues before the CDR3 end; the end is taken from the germline J gene. V and J are TRBV18 and TRBJ1-6; 8 nucleotides line up with TRBD1. The germline gives CDR1 KGHSH, CDR2 LQKENI. J lost 8 bases, V lost 5 bases, and 5 bases had no gene match. The CDR3 is 14 amino acids. CDR3 amino acids: CASSYDRGHSPLHF. The sequenced CDR3 bases are TGTGCCAGCTCATACGACAGGGGCCATTCACCC.

About this clone itself: The read comes to an end 3 residues before the CDR3 does, leaving the germline J gene to fill in the end. V usage is TRBV6-1 and J usage is TRBJ2-2; weak D call: TRBD1 (6 bases). Trimming took 4 bases from V and 4 from J, leaving 13 bases between them. CDR3 length: 15 residues. Germline CDR1 and CDR2: MNHNS and SASEGT. The covered CDR3 bases are TGTGCCAGCAGTGCTATAACAGGGAGCACCGGGGAG. This gives the protein CASSAITGSTGE. The complete CDR3 protein is CASSAITGSTGELFF.

As to this clone: Read coverage stops 3 residues before the CDR3 terminus; the germline J gene supplies the remainder. The rearrangement links TRBV19 to TRBJ1-5; 7 bases agree with TRBD1. The V gene end was trimmed by 3 bases and the J gene end by 4 bases; junction bases not matched to a gene: 9. Germline V gives CDR1 LNHDA, CDR2 SQIVND (reference sequence). CDR3 length: 16 amino acids. CDR3 DNA (partial): TGTGCCAGTAGTATGGCCCTAGGACAGGTAAATCAGCCC. Translating it yields CASSMALGQVNQP. The complete CDR3 sequence is CASSMALGQVNQPQHF. Using reference TRBV19 and TRBJ1-5 for the parts outside the CDR3, the full variable domain is DGGITQSPKYLFRKEGQNVTLSCEQNLNHDAMYWYRQDPGQGLRLIYYSQIVNDFQKGDIAEGYSVSREKKESFPLTVTSAQKNPTAFYLCASSMALGQVNQPQHFGDGTRLSIL.

Of note for this clone: The read halts 3 residues ahead of the CDR3 end, with the missing end drawn from the germline J gene. The chain uses TRBV7-2 and TRBJ1-2; no firm D call. This CDR3 comprises 13 residues. V gave up 3 bases and J gave up 4 bases, with 9 bases separating them. Germline V gives CDR1 SGHTA, CDR2 FQGNSA. Partial CDR3 DNA: TGTGCCAGCAGCTTTACAGAAGTCTATGGC. Translation: CASSFTEVYG. The entire CDR3 sequence reads CASSFTEVYGYTF.

Details on this clone: The missing CDR3 end, 3 residues past where the read stops, is filled in from the germline J gene. The chain links TRBV5-1 to TRBJ1-6, with D maybe TRBD1 (6 bases). In germline, CDR1 is SGHRS, CDR2 YFSETQ. This CDR3 is built from 14 residues. V lost 2 bases to trimming and J lost 5 bases, with 8 bases between them. The chain's CDR3 is CASSFRTDNSPLHF. CDR3 DNA, as far as it was read: TGCGCCAGCAGCTTTCGGACAGATAATTCACCC.

About this clone: The DNA ends 3 residues before the CDR3 does, and the rest of the CDR3 is filled in from the germline J gene. The chain uses TRBV7-3 and TRBJ1-2; D is possibly TRBD1 (5 bases). Trimming removed 2 bases at V and 4 bases at J, with 8 bases between. This CDR3 is 13 amino acids long. Germline-derived CDR1 and CDR2 are SGHTA and FQGTGA. The CDR3 region is CASSLQGLYGYTF. CDR3 DNA (partial): TGTGCCAGCAGCTTACAGGGCCTCTATGGC.

As regards this clone: The CDR3 is cut off 3 residues early in the read; its end comes from the germline J gene. The chain employs TRBV2 and TRBJ1-5; TRBD1 aligns across 7 bases. This CDR3 is 15 amino acids long. Trimming removed 7 bases from V and 4 bases from J; junction bases left unmatched: 10. Germline values: CDR1 SNHLY, CDR2 FYNNEI. CDR3 bases read: TGTGCCAGCAAGGACAGGTTTTTTCCGAATCAGCCC. Protein product: CASKDRFFPNQP. The complete CDR3 protein is CASKDRFFPNQPQHF.

Worth noting for this clone: One end of the junction does not line up with germline, which may come from a read error. The read ends 3 residues before the CDR3 terminus; that terminus is restored from the germline J gene. The chain employs TRBV7-9 and TRBJ2-7; D may be TRBD2 (5 bases). CDR3 size: 15 residues. Germline CDR1 and CDR2: SEHNR and FQNEAQ (reference sequence). CDR3 DNA (partial): TGTGCCAGCAGCCTAGCCCTCCCCGAGGGCTACGAG. Translating gives CASSLALPEGYE. The entire CDR3 sequence reads CASSLALPEGYEQYF.